These 29 T cell receptor beta chains share one sample of origin, sequenced in a study of memory CD4+ T cells and cytomegalovirus serostatus. Assay: immunoSEQ multiplex PCR; the TCRdb copy retains only in-frame clones and omits some. The sample holds over 45,000 clones; approximately 81% are singletons and the top ten take 0.5%. The sort gate was single viable CD3+CD4+CD8-CD45RO+ cells for memory CD4+ T cells. Material for sequencing was memory CD4+ T cells from blood. The receptors originated from an adult in good health and CMV-seronegative. Some clones in this sample may be carry-over from other donors' samples.

This chain links TRBV29-1 with TRBJ2-1; 14 positions match TRBD2. Trimming took 4 bases from V and 6 from J; bases not matched to a gene: 5. From germline, CDR1 is SQVTM and CDR2 ANQGSEA. The CDR3 loop spans 15 amino acids. CDR3 loop: CSVGGGLAGVNEQFF. The CDR3 bases are TGCAGCGTTGGAGGGGGACTAGCGGGAGTCAATGAGCAGTTCTTC.

The chain joins TRBV7-2 to TRBJ2-7, with TRBD2 matching 16 bases. The junction had 2 bases not matched to a gene; V was cut back by 5 bases and J by 7 bases. Germline assignment: CDR1 SGHTA and CDR2 FQGNSA. The CDR3 runs 14 residues. This CDR3 reads CASSAGLAGGEQYF. CDR3 coding DNA: TGTGCCAGCAGCGCGGGACTAGCGGGAGGGGAGCAGTACTTC. Drawing the rest from reference TRBV7-2 and TRBJ2-7, the complete variable domain is GAGVSQSPSNKVTEKGKDVELRCDPISGHTALYWYRQSLGQGLEFLIYFQGNSAPDKSGLPSDRFSAERTGGSVSTLTIQRTQQEDSAVYLCASSAGLAGGEQYFGPGTRLTVT.

The CDR3 is CAISESTRTYEQYF. The CDR3 DNA reads as TGTGCCATCAGTGAGTCGACTCGGACCTACGAGCAGTACTTC. The chain couples TRBV10-3 to TRBJ2-7; D unclear. The CDR3 has 14 residues. V was clipped by 0 bases and J by 2 bases, with 8 bases between them. Germline CDR1 ENHRY, CDR2 SYGVKD.

The chain combines TRBV6-5 with TRBJ1-1, with 7 positions matching TRBD1. Germline V gene lookup returns CDR1 MNHEY and CDR2 SVGAGI. V dropped 6 bases and J dropped 1; count of bases not matched to a gene: 8. CDR3 length: 15 residues. CDR3 in amino acids: CASSLTGTENTEAFF. CDR3 nucleotides: TGTGCCAGCAGCCTCACCGGGACAGAGAACACTGAAGCTTTCTTT.

V usage is TRBV29-1 and J usage is TRBJ2-1; no clear D. In germline, CDR1 is SQVTM, CDR2 ANQGSEA. V was clipped by 4 bases and J by 0 bases, with 13 bases between them. The CDR3 covers 15 residues. CDR3 loop: CSVGLGPSSYNEQFF. The CDR3 DNA reads as TGCAGCGTTGGACTCGGGCCTAGCTCCTACAATGAGCAGTTCTTC.

The V and J genes are TRBV30 and TRBJ2-1, with D tentatively TRBD2 (6 bases). The CDR3 covers 13 residues. Deletions cut 4 bases from V and 9 bases from J, with 16 bases between. CDR1 GTSNPN and CDR2 SVGIG come from the germline V gene (reference sequence). DNA of the CDR3: TGTGCCTGGACCGGGACTGCCGGGGTTGAGCAGTTCTTC. It specifies CAWTGTAGVEQFF.

This clone has only one observation. The chain has TRBV11-2 and TRBJ2-1; 10 bases map to TRBD2. The trim removed 3 bases at V and 2 bases at J, leaving 7 bases unmatched. The CDR3 extends over 17 amino acids. Germline V gene sequence: CDR1 SGHAT, CDR2 FQNNGV. The chain's CDR3 is CASSLQGGLAAYNEQFF. The CDR3 region has the DNA TGTGCCAGCAGCTTGCAGGGCGGACTAGCGGCCTACAATGAGCAGTTCTTC. The entire variable domain, with the rest obtained from reference TRBV11-2 and TRBJ2-1, is as follows: EAGVAQSPRYKIIEKRQSVAFWCNPISGHATLYWYQQILGQGPKLLIQFQNNGVVDDSQLPKDRFSAERLKGVDSTLKIQPAKLEDSAVYLCASSLQGGLAAYNEQFFGPGTRLTVL.

The chain joins TRBV2 to TRBJ2-2; the match to TRBD2 covers 9 bases. The J segment lost 7 bases and the V segment lost 6 bases, leaving 6 bases of the junction unmatched. Per germline, CDR1 SNHLY and CDR2 FYNNEI. The CDR3 is made up of 14 amino acids. The CDR3 here is CASSGTSMNGELFF. The DNA for the CDR3 is TGTGCCAGCAGCGGGACTAGCATGAACGGGGAGCTGTTTTTT.

This clone was counted once. The chain carries TRBV9 and TRBJ2-3; TRBD2 matches 7 bases. The CDR3 has 15 amino acids. The germline V gene encodes CDR1 SGDLS and CDR2 YYNGEE. Trimming took 3 bases from V and 1 from J; bases not matched to a gene: 5. In nucleotides, the CDR3 is TGTGCCAGCAGCGCCGGGCTAGCGGGCACAGATACGCAGTATTTT. The encoded protein is CASSAGLAGTDTQYF.

The chain recombines TRBV7-2 with TRBJ1-1; D gene ambiguous. The V gene lost 1 base and the J gene lost 0 bases, with 9 bases spanning the gap. The CDR3 length is 15 residues. Germline lookup yields CDR1 SGHTA and CDR2 FQGNSA. CDR3 residues: CASSLVGQLNTEAFF. Here the CDR3 DNA reads TGTGCCAGCAGCTTAGTAGGTCAATTGAACACTGAAGCTTTCTTT.

This chain uses TRBV2 with TRBJ1-2; D not certain. The germline gives CDR1 SNHLY, CDR2 FYNNEI. Trimming took 6 bases from V and 1 from J, leaving 9 bases between them. The CDR3 is 13 amino acids. The CDR3 sequence is CASRNRDNYGYTF. The CDR3 coding sequence is TGTGCCAGCAGAAACAGAGATAACTATGGCTACACCTTC.

This clone came up once. This chain links TRBV6-6 with TRBJ2-1; D possibly matches TRBD1 or TRBD2 (7 bases each). Germline-derived CDR1 and CDR2 are MNHNY and SVGAGI (reference sequence). Trimming removed 6 bases from V and 9 bases from J, with 15 bases in between. This CDR3 region has 13 residues. The CDR3: CASREGGGLEQFF. The CDR3, as DNA: TGTGCCAGCAGGGAGGGAGGGGGCCTTGAGCAGTTCTTC.

There are a few counts of this clone. The rearrangement joins TRBV19 to TRBJ1-5; tentatively, D is TRBD1 (6 bases). V shed 4 bases and J shed 0 bases, with 13 bases lying between them. Germline CDR1 LNHDA, CDR2 SQIVND (reference sequence). The CDR3 runs to 16 residues. CDR3 coding DNA: TGTGCCAGTAGTACAGGGACACAGTATAGCAATCAGCCCCAGCATTTT. It yields the protein CASSTGTQYSNQPQHF.

This rearrangement joins TRBV7-3 to TRBJ2-3; D tentatively fits TRBD1 or TRBD2 (5 bases each). Germline V gene data show CDR1 as SGHTA and CDR2 as FQGTGA. V lost 5 bases to trimming and J lost 6 bases, with 12 bases between them. The CDR3 runs 13 residues. In DNA, the CDR3 is TGTGCCAGCAGCACCGGGACGGGTGATACGCAGTATTTT. As protein: CASSTGTGDTQYF.

This sequence joins TRBV20-1 and TRBJ1-2; D call uncertain. Germline V CDR1 and CDR2: DFQATT, SNEGSKA (reference sequence). V was pared by 6 bases and J by 8 bases, with 10 bases between. CDR3 length: 10 amino acids. The DNA for the CDR3 is TGCAGTGCCCGGATAGGCGGCTACACCTTC. Amino acids: CSARIGGYTF.

The CDR3 DNA sequence: TGTGCCAGCAGCCGTAATCCAGGGGTACGGGGTAGCGAGCAGTACTTC. Translated, it gives CASSRNPGVRGSEQYF. The chain recombines TRBV5-8 with TRBJ2-7, with TRBD1 as a possible D gene (6 bases). Germline-derived CDR1 and CDR2 are SGHTS and YDEGEE. The CDR3 totals 16 residues. V was trimmed by 4 bases and J by 6 bases, leaving 23 bases between them.

This rearrangement joins TRBV4-3 to TRBJ2-7; maybe TRBD1 (6 bases). With 0 bases removed from V and 4 bases from J, the gap between germline ends came to 16 bases. Germline CDR1 reads LGHNA; CDR2 reads YSLEER. There are 16 residues in the CDR3. The CDR3: CASSQDWGLGGYEQYF. Here the CDR3 DNA reads TGCGCCAGCAGCCAAGATTGGGGTCTAGGGGGTTACGAGCAGTACTTC.

The chain employs TRBV7-8 and TRBJ1-1; 9 bases agree with TRBD1. V was clipped by 4 bases and J by 10 bases; unmatched bases: 10. The CDR3 is 14 residues long. In germline, CDR1 is SGHVS, CDR2 FQNEAQ. The CDR3, as DNA: TGTGCCAGCAGCTCTACGGGACAGGGCGTTGGAGCTTTCTTT. Its translation: CASSSTGQGVGAFF. Looking up the rest from reference TRBV7-8 and TRBJ1-1 gives the full variable domain: GAGVSQSPRYKVAKRGQDVALRCDPISGHVSLFWYQQALGQGPEFLTYFQNEAQLDKSGLPSDRFFAERPEGSVSTLKIQRTQQEDSAVYLCASSSTGQGVGAFFGQGTRLTVV.

V is TRBV2 and J is TRBJ2-2, with TRBD2 matching over 11 bases. J gave up 3 bases and V 6 bases, and 9 bases lay outside the gene matches. Germline values: CDR1 SNHLY, CDR2 FYNNEI. The CDR3 consists of 17 residues. The CDR3 nucleotides read TGTGCCAGCAGGCGAGCAGGACTAGCGGGTTACACCGGGGAGCTGTTTTTT. Translating it yields CASRRAGLAGYTGELFF.

The V and J genes are TRBV28 and TRBJ2-5; 8 bases align to TRBD1. CDR3 length equals 15 residues. Germline loops: CDR1 MDHEN, CDR2 SYDVKM. Trimming at V came to 6 bases and at J to 2 bases, leaving 8 bases not matched to a gene. As DNA, the CDR3 is TGTGCCAGCAGACGAGGACAGGGCCAACAAGAGACCCAGTACTTC. Translating it yields CASRRGQGQQETQYF.

CDR3 loop: CASSTTGQVADTQYF. CDR3 DNA sequence: TGTGCCAGCAGCACGACGGGACAGGTCGCAGATACGCAGTATTTT. This sequence joins TRBV9 and TRBJ2-3; 8 bases align to TRBD1. CDR3 length equals 15 residues. The V segment lost 4 bases and the J segment 4 bases; nucleotides outside the gene matches: 8. The germline V gene encodes CDR1 SGDLS and CDR2 YYNGEE.

This chain joins TRBV7-3 and TRBJ2-1; 9 positions agree with TRBD2. After removal of 1 base from V and 8 bases from J, the junction contained 12 bases not matched to a gene. This CDR3 region has 17 residues. CDR1 SGHTA and CDR2 FQGTGA come from the germline V gene. The CDR3 bases are TGTGCCAGCAGCTTAAAAGCGACTAGCGGAGGGGTCGATGAGCAGTTCTTC. Protein: CASSLKATSGGVDEQFF.

The V call is TRBV7-8, the J call TRBJ1-2; D gene ambiguous. The CDR3 runs to 13 residues. With 5 bases removed from V and 2 bases from J, the gap between germline ends came to 9 bases. CDR1 SGHVS and CDR2 FQNEAQ come from the germline V gene. CDR3 bases: TGTGCCAGCAGCCCGATCGTGAACTATGGCTACACCTTC. Amino acid sequence: CASSPIVNYGYTF.

V gene TRBV2 combines with J gene TRBJ2-5; TRBD1 agrees at 9 bases. This CDR3 is 14 amino acids long. Germline CDR1 reads SNHLY; CDR2 reads FYNNEI. Germline trimming cut 7 bases from V and 5 bases from J; bases unmatched to any gene: 8. The CDR3 DNA is TGTGCCAGCACGGGACAGGGTACTGTGGAGACCCAGTACTTC. Protein: CASTGQGTVETQYF.

This clone showed up just a few times. The J gene is TRBJ2-2, the V gene TRBV27; 8 bases fit TRBD1. The CDR3 totals 14 residues. With V trimmed by 6 bases and J by 7 bases, 7 bases remained unmatched. Germline V gene lookup returns CDR1 MNHEY and CDR2 SMNVEV (reference sequence). The DNA of the CDR3 is TGTGCCAGCAGGGACAGGGCTGGTGGCGGGGAGCTGTTTTTT. This gives the protein CASRDRAGGGELFF.

This clone has only a few counts. The chain uses TRBV12-5 and TRBJ2-3; D is unclear. CDR3 size: 13 residues. V was cut by 1 base and J by 1 base, with 3 bases left in between. CDR1 and CDR2 from the germline V gene are LGHNT and FRNRAP. In nucleotides, the CDR3 is TGTGCTAGTGGTTTGGGGGGCACAGATACGCAGTATTTT. This translates into CASGLGGTDTQYF.

The rearrangement uses TRBV6-1 and TRBJ1-5, with D hard to call. This CDR3 region has 16 residues. V lost 1 base, J lost 6 bases, and 16 bases lay in between. The germline gives CDR1 MNHNS, CDR2 SASEGT. This CDR3 is CASSEEDGRVGQPQHF. In DNA, the CDR3 is TGTGCCAGCAGTGAAGAGGACGGCCGGGTGGGTCAGCCCCAGCATTTT.

This chain connects TRBV5-1 to TRBJ1-2; the match to TRBD1 covers 7 bases. Germline V CDR1 and CDR2: SGHRS, YFSETQ. This CDR3 is built from 15 residues. J lost 2 bases, V lost 0 bases, and 4 bases had no gene match. The CDR3 reads CASSLETGSNYGYTF. Here the CDR3 DNA reads TGCGCCAGCAGCTTGGAGACAGGGTCCAACTATGGCTACACCTTC.

Here the CDR3 reads CASSLPQGNYGYTF. DNA of the CDR3: TGTGCCAGCAGTTTACCACAGGGGAACTATGGCTACACCTTC. The chain is built from TRBV28 and TRBJ1-2, with TRBD1 identical over 7 bases. Germline V gene lookup returns CDR1 MDHEN and CDR2 SYDVKM. The CDR3 consists of 14 residues. Trimming removed 2 bases from V and 2 bases from J; junction bases left unmatched: 2.